This TCR beta chain emerged from a study of control samples from healthy donors and cancer patients. The CDR3 length is 15 residues. V was trimmed by 1 base and J by 1 base, leaving 11 bases between them. Germline CDR1 and CDR2: GTSNPN and SVGIG (reference sequence). Assay: immunoSEQ multiplex PCR; the TCRdb copy retains only in-frame clones and omits some. The table has roughly 60,000 clones, about 93% seen once; the top ten hold 3.5% to 4%. Material: blood. The chain links TRBV30 to TRBJ1-5; tentatively, D is TRBD1 (6 bases). This clonotype was sampled from a man under 40 in good health. CDR3 DNA: TGTGCCTGGAGTGGGCGGACAGCCAGCAATCAGCCCCAGCATTTT. It yields the protein CAWSGRTASNQPQHF.